This section outlines one T cell receptor (beta chain) sequence together with its context. RNA transcripts provided the template for amplifying TCR beta CDR3 regions. Scientists carried out first-round RT-PCR using HTBI primers and then a second-round multiplex PCR. TCRdb re-called the multiplex PCR reads through MiXCR, storing one row per CDR3 protein. This table holds approximately 700,000 distinct CDR3 sequences, roughly 40% found once. The sample comes from a study of Graves' ophthalmopathy and Graves' hyperthyroidism. The CDR3 spans 15 residues. The ends lost 4 bases at V and 0 bases at J; junction bases unmatched: 5. Orbital computed tomography, together with clinical symptoms, serum thyroxine, TRAb and thyroid ultrasound, was used for diagnosis.

This chain links TRBV12-3 or TRBV12-4 with TRBJ1-1; 7 positions agree with TRBD1. Sequenced material: peripheral blood. The receptor was derived from an adult man with Graves' ophthalmopathy. The CDR3 protein is CASSYRGYMNTEAFF. For the CDR3, the DNA is TGTGCCAGCAGTTACAGGGGCTACATGAACACTGAAGCTTTCTTT.